Detailed here is one TCR beta chain. CDR3 length: 14 amino acids. Per germline, CDR1 LNHDA and CDR2 SQIVND (reference sequence). J gave up 3 bases and V 4 bases, and 2 bases lay outside the gene matches. These data belong to a study of blood T cell repertoires in COVID-19. Study context: The cDNA or gDNA used as material had been derived from T cells, B-cell-depleted T cells, or PBMCs.

Sequencing used immunoSEQ multiplex PCR; TCRdb keeps in-frame clones, though not all of them. The profile shows under 250,000 clones, 85% to 90% of them singletons. The V call is TRBV19, the J call TRBJ2-7; 11 nucleotides match TRBD2. The sequencing sample was made of PBMCs or T cells enriched from blood (not recorded which). The TCR comes from a woman aged 18-30 years in a cohort exposed to, infected with or recovered from COVID-19 (not recorded which). The CDR3 nucleotides are TGTGCCAGTAGTAAGACTAGCGGGGTCTACGAGCAGTACTTC. Its translation is CASSKTSGVYEQYF.